What follows describes a single TCR beta chain. This clone is considered medium-sized (0.01 to 0.1%). The antigen this receptor binds is unknown. No base qualities exist here, and no much larger clone lies one base off it. The immunoSEQ Assay was used to sequence TCR beta CDR3 regions from DNA. The authors' pipeline ran thus. T cell density was computed as TCR beta template counts normalized to usable DNA estimated by amplifying housekeeping genes. Richness was estimated with the preseqR package, extrapolating to 400,000 templates for PBMC samples and 120,000 templates for tissue samples. Clonality was taken to be one minus Pielou's evenness. To identify tissue-enriched TCRs, differential abundance testing was run on productive amino-acid clonotypes with a minimum total count of 5 and an alpha of 0.1. Repertoire overlap between compartments was quantified with the Jaccard Index and Morisita Overlap Index. TCR beta CDR3s were clustered by GLIPH together with public tetramer-defined viral CDR3s, and at least three viral sequences plus V-gene enrichment were required for viral motifs. Not all clones reach the TCRdb copy of this immuneACCESS table, which keeps in-frame sequences only. Checked studies attribute under half of the gap to unresolved V genes and leave the rest unexplained. Clone size and V and J calls were adopted from that table, with D and trimming inferred from the DNA. The sample contains 15,000 to 20,000 clones, about 83% of them found a single time. Jointly, the top ten make up about 4.5% of the sample.

These data belong to a study of T cells in localized non-small cell lung cancer (dated by TCRdb to about 2020). Looking at the study overall: T cell repertoires of fewer than 250 early-stage NSCLC patients were analyzed, with tumors being compared against uninvolved tumor-adjacent lungs. The cohort consisted of roughly 240 treatment-naive NSCLC patients whose localized lung tumors had been resected. The mean age of the NSCLC patients was about 70 years, with 130 or so men and 107 women. General conclusions and limits of the study: Longer overall survival was associated with higher blood T cell density, whereas shorter survival was associated with higher adjacent-lung clonality. Because multi-region tumor sequencing was not performed, intratumor heterogeneity could not be ruled out. Because the study design was exploratory, TCR variables were selected using unadjusted p-values without false-discovery rate correction. The highest T cell clonality was observed in uninvolved tumor-adjacent lung, where clonality exceeded that of tumor, suggesting that antigenic responses were more focused in uninvolved tumor-adjacent lung. Of the top 100 tumor clones, a median of roughly 60 were detected in paired uninvolved adjacent lung; approximately 30 were also among that lung's top 100.

At diagnosis, peripheral blood, uninvolved tumor-adjacent lung and tumor were collected and were preserved as a mix of fresh-frozen and FFPE material. For TCR repertoire profiling, the blood samples were analyzed as peripheral blood mononuclear cells. Taken from the germline V gene (reference sequence), the CDR1 and CDR2 loops are SEHNR and FQNEAQ. V has 3 bases trimmed and J has 3 bases trimmed; junction bases matching no gene number 11. The CDR3 runs 17 amino acids, cysteine and phenylalanine included. The sequence is cut down to CDR3 DNA, 51 bases in frame from base 1. The chain uses TRBV7-9 and TRBJ2-7, and 10 bases in between align with TRBD2. This material consisted of peripheral blood, taken before any cancer treatment. The receptor's source is a man aged 40-75 years with stage I lung adenocarcinoma. The CDR3 protein sequence reads: CASSFPSEGTSDYEQYF. The nucleotide sequence reads TGTGCCAGCAGCTTTCCCAGCGAGGGGACTAGCGACTACGAGCAGTACTTC.